Each of the 10 T cell receptor beta chains below was sequenced from the same sample in a study of T cell clonality in common variable immunodeficiency. The assay was immunoSEQ multiplex PCR, and TCRdb's table has in-frame clones only and misses some. The sample has some 30,000 clones, none seen only once. The sequenced sample consisted of peripheral blood mononuclear cells. These receptors all stem from a person aged 18 to 75 in good health.

This clone has at least ten counts. From the germline J gene comes the end of the CDR3, since the read stops 3 residues before it. The chain uses TRBV5-1 and TRBJ2-7, with TRBD2 matching 9 bases. Per germline, CDR1 SGHRS and CDR2 YFSETQ. The CDR3 consists of 15 residues. Germline trimming cut 1 base from V and 5 bases from J; bases unmatched to any gene: 7. CDR3 protein: CASSLSRGLAHEQYF. CDR3 bases read: TGCGCCAGCAGCTTGTCCCGGGGACTAGCCCACGAG. Supplemented by reference TRBV5-1 and TRBJ2-7, the full variable domain reads KAGVTQTPRYLIKTRGQQVTLSCSPISGHRSVSWYQQTPGQGLQFLFEYFSETQRNKGNFPGRFSGRQFSNSRSEMNVSTLELGDSALYLCASSLSRGLAHEQYFGPGTRLTVT.

This clone showed up many times. Read sequence stops 3 residues before the CDR3 end, and the germline J gene provides the missing end. The V call is TRBV6-1, the J call TRBJ2-1; D might be TRBD1 (6 bases). CDR1 is MNHNS and CDR2 is SASEGT in the germline V gene. The CDR3 is 15 amino acids. Trimming shortened V by 0 bases and J by 0 bases, and 6 bases separated the two germline ends. CDR3 in amino acids: CASSEAGGSYNEQFF. The DNA read from the CDR3 is TGTGCCAGCAGTGAAGCAGGGGGCTCCTACAATGAG.

This clone showed up many times. The read is 3 residues too short to cover the CDR3 end, so that end is filled in from the germline J gene. V is TRBV2 and J is TRBJ2-1; 7 nucleotides align to TRBD2. The V and J ends lost 5 bases and 9 bases, in that order; junction bases with no gene match: 13. Per the germline V gene, CDR1 is SNHLY and CDR2 is FYNNEI. The CDR3 has 15 amino acids. CDR3 DNA, as far as it was read: TGTGCCAGCAGTCCCCAGGCGGGACCGGGGGGTGAG. This encodes CASSPQAGPGGE. The whole CDR3 protein reads CASSPQAGPGGEQFF. Filled out from reference TRBV2 and TRBJ2-1, the complete variable domain reads EPEVTQTPSHQVTQMGQEVILRCVPISNHLYFYWYRQILGQKVEFLVSFYNNEISEKSEIFDDQFSVERPDGSNFTLKIRSTKLEDSAMYFCASSPQAGPGGEQFFGPGTRLTVL.

This clone came up a few times. The CDR3 end is not reached by the read, which stops 3 residues before it; the germline J gene fills it in. The chain employs TRBV5-1 and TRBJ2-1, with 11 nucleotides matching TRBD1. The CDR3 loop spans 15 amino acids. Germline V lookup: CDR1 SGHRS, CDR2 YFSETQ. The J segment lost 2 bases and the V segment lost 4 bases, leaving 2 bases of the junction unmatched. Partial CDR3 DNA: TGCGCCAGCAGCCCGGGACAGGGGGCCTACAATGAG. This gives the protein CASSPGQGAYNE. In full, the CDR3 reads CASSPGQGAYNEQFF. Together with reference TRBV5-1 and TRBJ2-1, the CDR3 gives the full variable domain: KAGVTQTPRYLIKTRGQQVTLSCSPISGHRSVSWYQQTPGQGLQFLFEYFSETQRNKGNFPGRFSGRQFSNSRSEMNVSTLELGDSALYLCASSPGQGAYNEQFFGPGTRLTVL.

This clone was detected a few times. Read data end 3 residues before the CDR3 end; the end is taken from the germline J gene. This chain uses TRBV2 with TRBJ1-2; perhaps TRBD1 as D (5 bases). Germline assignment: CDR1 SNHLY and CDR2 FYNNEI. Trimming left V 4 bases short and J 4 bases short, with 10 bases between. This CDR3 region has 13 residues. CDR3: CASSVSGRYGYTF. The DNA read from the CDR3 is TGTGCCAGCAGTGTTTCAGGGCGCTATGGC.

This clone was detected ten times or more. The read comes to an end 3 residues before the CDR3 does, leaving the germline J gene to fill in the end. The genes are TRBV7-9 and TRBJ1-4; the D is unclear. Germline values: CDR1 SEHNR, CDR2 FQNEAQ (reference sequence). The V end was cut by 4 bases, the J end by 8 bases, with 17 bases between. The CDR3 sequence is 15 residues long. The sequenced CDR3 bases are TGTGCCAGCAGCTCCAGTATCACTCAGCGGGAAAAA. It translates to CASSSSITQREK. The full CDR3 is CASSSSITQREKLFF.

Partial CDR3 DNA: TGTGCCAGCAGCAACACGCTAGCGGGGTACAATGAG. Amino acids: CASSNTLAGYNE. The entire CDR3 reads CASSNTLAGYNEQFF. The chain employs TRBV11-3 and TRBJ2-1; 9 bases agree with TRBD2. The sequence runs out 3 residues before the end of the CDR3; the remainder is reconstructed from the germline J gene. The CDR3 consists of 15 residues. The V gene's germline CDR1 is SGHNT and CDR2 YENEEA. Trimming took 5 bases from V and 4 from J; bases not matched to a gene: 6.

This clone has at least ten counts. The part of the CDR3 DNA that was read is TGTGCCTGGAGCCGGGACTCCAACTATGGC. This translates into CAWSRDSNYG. The full CDR3 protein reads CAWSRDSNYGYTF. The chain employs TRBV30 and TRBJ1-2; tentative D call: TRBD1 (5 bases). The CDR3 end is not reached by the read, which stops 3 residues before it; the germline J gene fills it in. This CDR3 has 13 residues. The V gene's germline CDR1 is GTSNPN and CDR2 SVGIG (reference sequence). V was trimmed by 3 bases and J by 2 bases, leaving 10 bases between them.

This clone appeared a few times. The read gets to within 3 residues of the CDR3 end, and the germline J gene fills in the rest. The chain carries TRBV30 and TRBJ1-2; no reliable D call. From germline, CDR1 is GTSNPN and CDR2 SVGIG (reference sequence). The CDR3 extends over 14 amino acids. The CDR3: CAWSVPAGADTYTF. The sequenced part of the CDR3 DNA is TGTGCCTGGAGTGTACCGGCGGGAGCTGATACC.

This clone was detected ten times or more. The DNA ends 3 residues before the CDR3 does, and the rest of the CDR3 is filled in from the germline J gene. The rearrangement uses TRBV7-2 and TRBJ1-5, with a possible D match to TRBD1 (5 bases). The V end lost 4 bases, the J end lost 5 bases, and 15 bases lay between the germline ends. Germline CDR1 and CDR2: SGHTA and FQGNSA. The CDR3 covers 15 residues. CDR3 residues: CASSSDSKGYQPQHF. The CDR3 DNA, read in part, is TGTGCCAGCAGCTCCGACAGTAAGGGATATCAGCCC.